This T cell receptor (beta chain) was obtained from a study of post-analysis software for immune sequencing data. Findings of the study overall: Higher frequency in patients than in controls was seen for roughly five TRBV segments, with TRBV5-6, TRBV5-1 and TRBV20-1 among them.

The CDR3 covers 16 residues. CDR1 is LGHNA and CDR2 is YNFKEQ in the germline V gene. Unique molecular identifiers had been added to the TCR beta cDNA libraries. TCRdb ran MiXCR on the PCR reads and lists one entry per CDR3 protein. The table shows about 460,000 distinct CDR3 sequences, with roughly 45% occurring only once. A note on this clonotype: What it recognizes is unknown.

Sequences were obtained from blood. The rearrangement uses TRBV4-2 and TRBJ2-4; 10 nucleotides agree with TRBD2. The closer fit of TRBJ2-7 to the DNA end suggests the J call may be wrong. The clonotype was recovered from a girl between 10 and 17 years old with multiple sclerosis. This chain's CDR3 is CASSQAGLAETYEQYF. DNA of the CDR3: TGTGCCAGCAGCCAAGCAGGACTAGCGGAAACCTACGAGCAGTACTTC.